These 25 T cell receptor beta chains were sequenced from one sample in a study of blood T cell repertoires in COVID-19. Sequencing used immunoSEQ multiplex PCR; TCRdb keeps in-frame clones, though not all of them. The repertoire includes about 190,000 clones, about nine tenths of them detected once, and approximately 1.1% sits in the top ten. Source material: peripheral blood. These receptors came from a man aged 30 to 45 with acute or convalescent COVID-19.

The chain uses TRBV5-1 and TRBJ2-7, with TRBD1 as a possible D gene (6 bases). The V gene lost 7 bases and the J gene lost 6 bases, with 17 bases spanning the gap. CDR3 length equals 13 residues. Germline V gives CDR1 SGHRS, CDR2 YFSETQ. The CDR3 protein is CASFISQGSEQYF. CDR3 bases: TGCGCCAGCTTCATCTCACAGGGTAGCGAGCAGTACTTC.

J is TRBJ1-2 and V is TRBV10-3; D ambiguous. Germline V gene data show CDR1 as ENHRY and CDR2 as SYGVKD. This CDR3 has 12 residues. The CDR3 bases are TGTGGCTCGGCGGCCGGGAACTATGGCTACACCTTC. Translating it yields CGSAAGNYGYTF.

The rearrangement links TRBV30 to TRBJ2-3; 9 positions match TRBD1. Trimming removed 5 bases from V and 5 bases from J; junction bases left unmatched: 17. CDR1 and CDR2 (germline): GTSNPN, SVGIG (reference sequence). The CDR3 sequence is 17 residues long. The chain's CDR3 is CAWDQRETGGTRDTQYF. The CDR3, as DNA: TGTGCCTGGGACCAAAGGGAGACAGGGGGAACACGAGATACGCAGTATTTT.

The gene calls are TRBV5-1 and TRBJ1-5; 8 bases align to TRBD1. Trimming cost V 4 bases and J 4 bases; bases outside gene matches: 4. CDR1 is SGHRS and CDR2 is YFSETQ in the germline V gene. The CDR3 consists of 14 residues. The CDR3 region has the DNA TGCGCCAGCAGCCCGCAGGGGGCAAATCAGCCCCAGCATTTT. This codes for CASSPQGANQPQHF.

The chain is built from TRBV19 and TRBJ1-5, with 8 nucleotides matching TRBD1. Germline-derived CDR1 and CDR2 are LNHDA and SQIVND (reference sequence). The CDR3 has 14 residues. V shed 7 bases, J shed 3 bases, and the junction held 5 bases outside the gene matches. CDR3 nucleotide sequence: TGTGCCAGTAATGGACAGGGATCCAATCAGCCCCAGCATTTT. Its translation: CASNGQGSNQPQHF.

This clone has only a few counts. This rearrangement joins TRBV4-1 to TRBJ1-6; D is ambiguous. Per germline, CDR1 MGHRA and CDR2 YSYEKL. Trimming stripped 0 bases from V and 0 bases from J, with 15 bases between. CDR3 length: 19 residues. For the CDR3, the DNA is TGCGCCAGCAGCCAAGAATTTCGAACGGTGAGCTCCTATAATTCACCCCTCCACTTT. This encodes CASSQEFRTVSSYNSPLHF.

This clone was detected only a few times. The rearrangement links TRBV23-1 to TRBJ1-6; D not certain. TRBV23-1 is marked as an open reading frame, function uncertain. V was shortened by 7 bases and J by 0 bases, with 22 bases between the two germline ends. The CDR3 consists of 19 residues. CDR3 coding DNA: TGCGCCAGCACCCCCGCGGCCCCCACCGTCCGCTCCTATAATTCACCCCTCCACTTT. This codes for CASTPAAPTVRSYNSPLHF.

Points on this clone: The junction departs from the called germline gene at one end, perhaps through a read error. The V and J genes are TRBV7-7 and TRBJ2-2, with TRBD2 identical over 12 bases. This CDR3 has 16 residues. Per germline, CDR1 SSHAT and CDR2 FNYEAQ (reference sequence). The CDR3 sequence: CASSPGLAGNTGELFF. Here the CDR3 DNA reads TGTGCTAGCAGCCCGGGACTAGCGGGGAACACCGGGGAGCTGTTTTTT.

This clone was recorded once. The chain carries TRBV5-1 and TRBJ1-2; 9 positions match TRBD1. Germline V lookup: CDR1 SGHRS, CDR2 YFSETQ. Losses at the gene ends were 5 bases for V and 8 bases for J; bases not matched to a gene: 7. CDR3 length: 13 residues. The CDR3 is CASSSDRGGGYTF. CDR3 DNA: TGCGCCAGCAGTTCGGACAGGGGTGGAGGCTACACCTTC.

The genes are TRBV27 and TRBJ2-1, with a tentative D call TRBD2 (6 bases). Per germline, CDR1 MNHEY and CDR2 SMNVEV (reference sequence). V gave up 2 bases and J gave up 0 bases, with 14 bases separating them. This CDR3 has 17 residues. For the CDR3, the DNA is TGTGCCAGCAGTTTAAAGGCGGGGAGTGTCTCCTACAATGAGCAGTTCTTC. The encoded protein is CASSLKAGSVSYNEQFF.

The V and J genes are TRBV27 and TRBJ2-1; D remains ambiguous. Germline lookup yields CDR1 MNHEY and CDR2 SMNVEV (reference sequence). The CDR3 is 13 residues long. V lost 4 bases to trimming and J lost 2 bases, with 6 bases between them. CDR3 bases: TGTGCCAGCAGTTCCTCCCCCTACAATGAGCAGTTCTTC. As protein: CASSSSPYNEQFF.

V and J are TRBV4-1 and TRBJ1-2; TRBD1 agrees at 7 bases. The length of the CDR3 is 15 residues. Per germline, CDR1 MGHRA and CDR2 YSYEKL. Unmatched junction bases numbered 6, after V lost 1 base and J lost 4 bases. The CDR3 spells CASSQVGTDSYGYTF. CDR3 nucleotide sequence: TGCGCCAGCAGCCAAGTCGGGACAGATTCCTATGGCTACACCTTC.

The V call is TRBV7-9, the J call TRBJ2-4; the D gene is possibly TRBD2 (6 bases). V was trimmed by 5 bases and J by 1 base, leaving 18 bases between them. This CDR3 is built from 17 residues. Germline V gives CDR1 SEHNR, CDR2 FQNEAQ (reference sequence). The CDR3 sequence is CASSTTNGGYAKNIQYF. CDR3 DNA: TGTGCCAGCAGCACCACCAATGGGGGGTACGCCAAAAACATTCAGTACTTC.

The genes are TRBV2 and TRBJ1-2, with a possible D match to TRBD1 (5 bases). V was clipped by 1 base and J by 5 bases, with 8 bases between them. This CDR3 region has 13 residues. The germline V gene encodes CDR1 SNHLY and CDR2 FYNNEI. The chain's CDR3 is CASSEVAGYGYTF. The DNA of the CDR3 is TGTGCCAGCAGTGAAGTGGCAGGGTATGGCTACACCTTC. Combining the CDR3 with reference TRBV2 and TRBJ1-2 gives the whole variable domain EPEVTQTPSHQVTQMGQEVILRCVPISNHLYFYWYRQILGQKVEFLVSFYNNEISEKSEIFDDQFSVERPDGSNFTLKIRSTKLEDSAMYFCASSEVAGYGYTFGSGTRLTVV.

The chain has TRBV13 and TRBJ2-2; TRBD2 might be the D (5 bases). Germline-derived CDR1 and CDR2 are PRHDT and FYEKMQ (reference sequence). V lost 5 bases to trimming and J lost 6 bases, with 13 bases between them. This CDR3 has 14 amino acids. The CDR3 spells CASSPERAPGELFF. The CDR3 nucleotides read TGTGCCAGCAGCCCCGAGAGGGCCCCCGGGGAGCTGTTTTTT. The full variable domain, its missing parts supplied by reference TRBV13 and TRBJ2-2, is AAGVIQSPRHLIKEKRETATLKCYPIPRHDTVYWYQQGPGQDPQFLISFYEKMQSDKGSIPDRFSAQQFSDYHSELNMSSLELGDSALYFCASSPERAPGELFFGEGSRLTVL.

The chain couples TRBV6-6 to TRBJ1-2; 9 positions match TRBD1. The CDR3 is 16 residues long. Germline-derived CDR1 and CDR2 are MNHNY and SVGAGI (reference sequence). V dropped 6 bases and J dropped 13; count of bases not matched to a gene: 21. In DNA, the CDR3 is TGTGCCAGCAGGGGGGGCGGACAGGGGCGTTTTGGGTGGCTCACCTTC. Translating gives CASRGGGQGRFGWLTF.

The V gene is TRBV19, the J gene TRBJ2-7; 13 bases fit TRBD2. Germline CDR1 LNHDA, CDR2 SQIVND (reference sequence). CDR3 size: 15 residues. V was clipped by 4 bases and J by 5 bases; unmatched bases: 5. The CDR3 loop reads CASSSWTSGSDEQYF. The CDR3 DNA reads TGTGCCAGTAGTAGTTGGACTAGCGGGAGTGACGAGCAGTACTTC.

The V and J genes are TRBV15 and TRBJ2-3; D is perhaps TRBD1 (5 bases). The germline V and J ends were trimmed by 0 bases and 2 bases, with 15 bases remaining between them. The V gene's germline CDR1 is LNHNV and CDR2 YYDKDF (reference sequence). CDR3 length equals 17 residues. The CDR3 nucleotides are TGTGCCACCAGCAGAGAGGGGCAAGCATTGTACACAGATACGCAGTATTTT. Protein product: CATSREGQALYTDTQYF.

This chain links TRBV27 with TRBJ2-3, with 13 positions matching TRBD2. The germline gives CDR1 MNHEY, CDR2 SMNVEV (reference sequence). V was clipped by 6 bases and J by 9 bases; unmatched bases: 3. CDR3 length: 13 amino acids. The CDR3 DNA reads TGTGCCAGCAGACTAGCGGGAGGGAAGACGCAGTATTTT. Amino acids: CASRLAGGKTQYF.

This sequence joins TRBV4-1 and TRBJ2-3; 8 positions agree with TRBD2. This CDR3 comprises 16 residues. CDR1 and CDR2 (germline): MGHRA, YSYEKL. The V and J ends lost 8 bases and 2 bases, in that order; junction bases with no gene match: 12. The CDR3 is CASGPGLGNYTDTQYF. As DNA, the CDR3 is TGCGCCAGCGGACCGGGACTAGGGAATTACACAGATACGCAGTATTTT.

CDR3 region: CASSRQGNSPLHF. The CDR3 nucleotides are TGTGCCAGTAGTAGACAGGGAAATTCACCCCTCCACTTT. The rearrangement links TRBV19 to TRBJ1-6; TRBD1 matches at 7 bases. The germline V gene has CDR1 LNHDA and CDR2 SQIVND (reference sequence). V gave up 4 bases and J gave up 7 bases; unmatched junction bases: 1. The CDR3 spans 13 residues.

The rearrangement links TRBV4-1 to TRBJ1-5; tentatively, D is TRBD1 (5 bases). Germline V gene lookup returns CDR1 MGHRA and CDR2 YSYEKL. Trimming took 1 base from V and 1 from J, leaving 14 bases between them. The length of the CDR3 is 17 residues. CDR3 region: CASSQGVRAGSNQPQHF. CDR3 sequence (DNA): TGCGCCAGCAGCCAAGGAGTCCGGGCAGGGAGCAATCAGCCCCAGCATTTT.

This sequence joins TRBV28 and TRBJ1-2; TRBD1 matches at 8 bases. The V and J ends lost 6 bases and 6 bases, in that order; junction bases with no gene match: 15. Germline V gives CDR1 MDHEN, CDR2 SYDVKM. The CDR3 runs 16 residues. The CDR3 sequence is CASRLFLRGRSDGYTF. In nucleotides, the CDR3 is TGTGCCAGCAGACTTTTCCTCAGGGGGCGATCGGATGGCTACACCTTC.

The J gene is TRBJ1-4, the V gene TRBV5-4, with D tentatively TRBD1 (5 bases). The V gene lost 0 bases and the J gene lost 8 bases, with 11 bases spanning the gap. Germline V gene lookup returns CDR1 SGHNT and CDR2 YYREEE (reference sequence). This CDR3 has 14 residues. Here the CDR3 reads CASSLGPGNEKLFF. The CDR3 nucleotides are TGTGCCAGCAGCTTGGGCCCAGGGAACGAAAAACTGTTTTTT.

The chain joins TRBV19 to TRBJ1-1; D gene ambiguous. Trimming shortened V by 7 bases and J by 1 base, and 13 bases separated the two germline ends. In germline, CDR1 is LNHDA, CDR2 SQIVND (reference sequence). This CDR3 is built from 14 residues. CDR3 coding DNA: TGTGCCAGTAAGTTCCAATCGGGGAACACTGAAGCTTTCTTT. It translates to CASKFQSGNTEAFF.